This T cell receptor beta chain derives from a study of cytomegalovirus exposure and HLA in healthy donors. Findings of the study overall: An analysis done earlier found most TCR beta V segments productive about 90% or about 30% of the time. As immune exposure information, only CMV serostatus was available.

J was trimmed by 5 bases and V by 4 bases; bases with no gene match: 3. This CDR3 is 13 amino acids long. Germline lookup yields CDR1 SNHLY and CDR2 FYNNEI. In the case of this clone: Its antigen is unidentified.

Amplification used 60 Vbeta primers and 13 Jbeta primers. Original processing methods: As a later analysis found, there were about 80 million unique TCR beta chains, of which 8.5 million to 14 million were shared. Only in-frame clones appear in the TCRdb table, and some are missing; sequencing was by immunoSEQ multiplex PCR. V and J calls and clone size follow that table, whereas D and trimming were derived from the DNA. The table records 100,000 to 150,000 clones, approximately 87% of them present only once. The receptor's source is a man between 18 and 29 years old in good health and CMV-seropositive. The rearrangement uses TRBV2 and TRBJ2-3; 7 bases map to TRBD2. Sequencing used PBMCs. In DNA form, the CDR3 reads TGTGCCAGCAGTGTCGGGACTATAGATACGCAGTATTTT. This sequence encodes CASSVGTIDTQYF.